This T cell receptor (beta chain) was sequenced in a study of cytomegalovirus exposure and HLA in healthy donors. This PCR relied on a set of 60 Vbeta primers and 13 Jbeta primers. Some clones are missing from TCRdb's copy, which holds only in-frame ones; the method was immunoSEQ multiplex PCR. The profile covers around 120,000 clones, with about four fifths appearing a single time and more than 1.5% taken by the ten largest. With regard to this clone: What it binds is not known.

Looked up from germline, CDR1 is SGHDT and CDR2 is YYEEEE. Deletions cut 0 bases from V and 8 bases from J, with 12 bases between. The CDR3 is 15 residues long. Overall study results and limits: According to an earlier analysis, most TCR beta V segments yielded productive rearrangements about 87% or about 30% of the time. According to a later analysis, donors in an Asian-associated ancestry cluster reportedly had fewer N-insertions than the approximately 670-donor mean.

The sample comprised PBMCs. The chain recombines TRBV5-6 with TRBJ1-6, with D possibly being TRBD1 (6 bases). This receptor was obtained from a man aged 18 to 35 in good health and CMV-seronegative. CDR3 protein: CASSLAGGSDSPLHF. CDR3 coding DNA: TGTGCCAGCAGCTTGGCTGGGGGCTCTGATTCACCCCTCCACTTT.